Below, 30 T cell receptor beta chains from the same sample are listed, as sequenced in a study of T cells after yellow fever vaccination. One entry per CDR3 protein results from TCRdb running MiXCR on the 5' RACE reads. In the table there are fewer than 400,000 distinct CDR3 sequences, around a tenth of which are singletons. The starting material was CD4+ T cells sorted from PBMCs, obtained 45 days after the yellow fever booster vaccination. The receptor set was obtained from a young man who received the YFV17D yellow fever vaccine.

The V gene is TRBV28, the J gene TRBJ2-6; D is ambiguous. The length of the CDR3 is 15 residues. Germline V CDR1 and CDR2: MDHEN, SYDVKM. V lost 5 bases and J 0 bases, leaving 8 bases between the germline ends. The CDR3: CASSPWSSGANVLTF. The CDR3 DNA follows: TGTGCCAGCAGTCCCTGGTCCTCTGGGGCCAACGTCCTGACTTTC.

This clonotype has just a few counts. The chain recombines TRBV5-1 with TRBJ1-2; no firm D call. The CDR3 is 14 residues long. Germline assignment: CDR1 SGHRS and CDR2 YFSETQ. The V and J ends lost 0 bases and 7 bases respectively, with 13 bases between them. The CDR3 DNA reads TGCGCCAGCAGCTTGGGAGGGCCCTCGGGTGGCTACACCTTC. Translating gives CASSLGGPSGGYTF.

The V gene is TRBV10-3, the J gene TRBJ1-2; D is perhaps TRBD1 (6 bases). Germline CDR1 ENHRY, CDR2 SYGVKD. The germline V and J ends were trimmed by 5 bases and 3 bases, with 13 bases remaining between them. This CDR3 is built from 14 residues. Here the CDR3 reads CAISFLGADYGYTF. Written as DNA, the CDR3 is TGTGCCATCAGTTTCCTGGGGGCAGACTATGGCTACACCTTC.

This clonotype was observed at least ten times. The J gene is TRBJ2-2, the V gene TRBV7-9; tentative D call: TRBD2 (7 bases). V lost 7 bases and J lost 4, with 16 bases in between. From germline, CDR1 is SEHNR and CDR2 FQNEAQ (reference sequence). The CDR3 extends over 15 amino acids. CDR3 bases: TGTGCCAGCAACGACGGGGGGCCCCTCACCGGGGAGCTGTTTTTT. This codes for CASNDGGPLTGELFF.

The CDR3 DNA reads TGTGCCAGCAGTCTATCACGACAGGGGCACACAGATACGCAGTATTTT. Translating gives CASSLSRQGHTDTQYF. J is TRBJ2-3 and V is TRBV7-8; 8 bases agree with TRBD1. The CDR3 loop spans 16 amino acids. Germline-derived CDR1 and CDR2 are SGHVS and FQNEAQ. Trimming took 6 bases from V and 2 from J; bases not matched to a gene: 10.

The chain combines TRBV20-1 with TRBJ2-5, with a weak D call TRBD2 (6 bases). CDR1 is DFQATT and CDR2 is SNEGSKA in the germline V gene (reference sequence). There are 15 residues in the CDR3. Trimming pared 5 bases from V and 8 bases from J, leaving 24 bases between. CDR3 amino acids: CSAAGTVNAKRTQYF. The CDR3, as DNA: TGCAGTGCTGCTGGGACTGTCAATGCCAAGAGAACCCAGTACTTC.

The genes are TRBV6-2 or TRBV6-3 and TRBJ1-5; 7 bases map to TRBD1. Germline CDR1 reads MNHEY; CDR2 reads SVGEGT. The CDR3 totals 14 residues. V dropped 6 bases and J dropped 5; count of bases not matched to a gene: 7. CDR3 sequence: CASSARGWDQPQHF. As DNA, the CDR3 is TGTGCCAGCAGCGCCAGGGGGTGGGATCAGCCCCAGCATTTT.

There are a few counts of this clonotype. J is TRBJ2-1 and V is TRBV7-9; D ambiguous. The CDR3 totals 16 residues. CDR1 is SEHNR and CDR2 is FQNEAQ in the germline V gene (reference sequence). Trimming took 1 base from V and 2 from J, leaving 12 bases between them. The chain's CDR3 is CASSLVDLGPYNEQFF. The DNA of the CDR3 is TGTGCCAGCAGCTTAGTAGACCTGGGCCCCTACAATGAGCAGTTCTTC.

This clonotype was counted only a few times. The chain links TRBV7-2 to TRBJ1-5; 9 positions match TRBD1. CDR1 is SGHTA, CDR2 FQGNSA, per germline. V gave up 5 bases and J gave up 6 bases; unmatched junction bases: 11. CDR3 size: 16 residues. CDR3: CASSGGGTGFRQPQHF. The DNA of the CDR3 is TGTGCCAGCAGCGGCGGCGGGACAGGGTTCCGTCAGCCCCAGCATTTT.

This clonotype was seen only a few times. The chain uses TRBV12-3 or TRBV12-4 and TRBJ1-3; D gene uncertain. Between the trimmed V and J ends, which lost 2 bases and 0 bases, there was a span of 11 bases. The CDR3 consists of 16 residues. CDR3 sequence: CASSLLWRISGNTIYF. DNA for the CDR3: TGTGCCAGCAGTTTACTATGGCGGATCTCTGGAAACACCATATATTTT.

This clonotype showed up just a few times. The J gene is TRBJ1-4, the V gene TRBV3-1; D is ambiguous. Germline values: CDR1 LGHDT, CDR2 YNNKEL (reference sequence). The CDR3 sequence is 14 residues long. V was clipped by 4 bases and J by 4 bases, with 10 bases between them. This CDR3 is CASSPSARNEKLFF. As DNA, the CDR3 is TGTGCCAGCAGCCCCTCAGCTCGTAATGAAAAACTGTTTTTT.

This clonotype was counted between two and nine times. J is TRBJ2-6 and V is TRBV10-3, with D perhaps matching TRBD1 (5 bases). Trimming left V 4 bases short and J 2 bases short, with 9 bases between. Looked up from germline, CDR1 is ENHRY and CDR2 is SYGVKD. The CDR3 covers 15 residues. CDR3 nucleotides: TGTGCCATCAGTGTACAGGCCGCTGGGGCCAACGTCCTGACTTTC. It yields the protein CAISVQAAGANVLTF.

This clonotype appeared a few times. The chain carries TRBV20-1 and TRBJ1-1; D possibly corresponds to TRBD1 (5 bases). The V end was cut by 3 bases, the J end by 2 bases, with 13 bases between. CDR1 is DFQATT, CDR2 SNEGSKA, per germline (reference sequence). The CDR3 spans 14 residues. The CDR3 reads CSASRQPINTEAFF. The CDR3, as DNA: TGCAGTGCTAGTAGACAGCCCATTAACACTGAAGCTTTCTTT.

The gene calls are TRBV12-3 or TRBV12-4 and TRBJ1-2, with D uncertain. This CDR3 spans 11 amino acids. V lost 6 bases and J 5 bases, leaving 7 bases between the germline ends. The CDR3 loop is CASRLSYGYTF. In nucleotides, the CDR3 is TGTGCCAGCAGGCTCTCTTATGGCTACACCTTC.

The table lists this clonotype with many counts. The rearrangement uses TRBV6-1 and TRBJ2-3; D remains unclear. Germline V gene sequence: CDR1 MNHNS, CDR2 SASEGT. The CDR3 runs 13 residues. The V end was cut by 3 bases, the J end by 4 bases, with 8 bases between. This CDR3 reads CASSDRQPDTQYF. DNA of the CDR3: TGTGCCAGCAGTGACCGCCAGCCAGATACGCAGTATTTT.

The rearrangement joins TRBV7-2 to TRBJ2-5, with D uncertain. The CDR3 has 15 amino acids. V was trimmed by 2 bases and J by 4 bases, leaving 14 bases between them. Germline CDR1 reads SGHTA; CDR2 reads FQGNSA. CDR3 loop: CASSLFDPVTETQYF. For the CDR3, the DNA is TGTGCCAGCAGCTTATTCGATCCGGTTACAGAGACCCAGTACTTC. The whole variable domain, filled in from reference TRBV7-2 and TRBJ2-5, reads GAGVSQSPSNKVTEKGKDVELRCDPISGHTALYWYRQSLGQGLEFLIYFQGNSAPDKSGLPSDRFSAERTGGSVSTLTIQRTQQEDSAVYLCASSLFDPVTETQYFGPGTRLLVL.

This clonotype was found a few times. V gene TRBV15 combines with J gene TRBJ2-3; 13 nucleotides agree with TRBD2. V trimming: 11 bases; J trimming: 7 bases; junction bases outside the gene matches: 6. This CDR3 spans 13 amino acids. CDR1 is LNHNV, CDR2 YYDKDF, per germline (reference sequence). CDR3: CAARLAGGYTQYF. CDR3 in DNA: TGTGCCGCCCGACTAGCGGGGGGTTATACGCAGTATTTT. Full variable domain (missing parts from reference TRBV15 and TRBJ2-3): DAMVIQNPRYQVTQFGKPVTLSCSQTLNHNVMYWYQQKSSQAPKLLFHYYDKDFNNEADTPDNFQSRRPNTSFCFLDIRSPGLGDTAMYLCAARLAGGYTQYFGPGTRLTVL.

This clonotype was counted at least ten times. The chain employs TRBV24-1 and TRBJ2-2; no definite D call. The CDR3 length is 14 residues. With 2 bases removed from V and 0 bases from J, the gap between germline ends came to 3 bases. Looked up from germline, CDR1 is KGHDR and CDR2 is SFDVKD. The CDR3 DNA reads as TGTGCCACCAGTGATTGGACGAACACCGGGGAGCTGTTTTTT. Protein sequence: CATSDWTNTGELFF.

The gene calls are TRBV20-1 and TRBJ2-7; D gene ambiguous. The CDR3 length is 13 residues. Germline V gives CDR1 DFQATT, CDR2 SNEGSKA (reference sequence). V was clipped by 0 bases and J by 2 bases, with 8 bases between them. The DNA of the CDR3 is TGCAGTGCTAGAGAGGTAGTCACCTACGAGCAGTACGTC. Its protein is CSAREVVTYEQYV.

In its sample, this clonotype was seen many times. J is TRBJ2-3 and V is TRBV28; 7 nucleotides agree with TRBD1. Germline trimming cut 11 bases from V and 4 bases from J; bases unmatched to any gene: 6. CDR1 is MDHEN, CDR2 SYDVKM, per germline. The CDR3 has 12 amino acids. CDR3 residues: CALSTGPDTQYF. CDR3 coding DNA: TGTGCCCTCTCGACAGGGCCAGATACGCAGTATTTT.

The chain links TRBV12-5 to TRBJ1-1; D may be TRBD1 (6 bases). Germline V gene lookup returns CDR1 LGHNT and CDR2 FRNRAP. The CDR3 runs to 13 residues. The V end lost 3 bases, the J end lost 4 bases, and 9 bases lay between the germline ends. CDR3 DNA sequence: TGTGCTAGTGGTTTACAGGGAGCCACTGAAGCTTTCTTT. Its protein product is CASGLQGATEAFF.

The chain employs TRBV7-3 and TRBJ2-1; 8 nucleotides align to TRBD2. This CDR3 spans 15 amino acids. V shed 2 bases and J 3 bases; nucleotides not matched to a gene: 3. The V gene's germline CDR1 is SGHTA and CDR2 FQGTGA. Here the CDR3 DNA reads TGTGCCAGCAGCTTATTAGCGGGGATCTACAATGAGCAGTTCTTC. This encodes CASSLLAGIYNEQFF.

The chain uses TRBV18 and TRBJ2-5, with D possibly matching TRBD1 (6 bases). CDR3 size: 14 residues. Germline CDR1 is KGHSH and CDR2 is LQKENI. Trimming shortened V by 3 bases and J by 1 base, and 9 bases separated the two germline ends. The chain's CDR3 is CASSPRQVQETQYF. CDR3 DNA: TGTGCCAGCTCACCTAGACAGGTCCAAGAGACCCAGTACTTC.

This chain links TRBV9 with TRBJ2-2; 7 bases fit TRBD1. Trimming took 2 bases from V and 6 from J; bases not matched to a gene: 1. CDR3 size: 13 residues. The germline V gene has CDR1 SGDLS and CDR2 YYNGEE. The CDR3 coding sequence is TGTGCCAGCAGCGTTGACAGGGCCGGGGAGCTGTTTTTT. Protein product: CASSVDRAGELFF.

V gene TRBV5-1 combines with J gene TRBJ2-3; D gene unclear. This CDR3 has 17 residues. The germline gives CDR1 SGHRS, CDR2 YFSETQ. V lost 0 bases and J lost 4, with 18 bases in between. CDR3 amino acids: CASSLGLSRFEADTQYF. CDR3 sequence (DNA): TGCGCCAGCAGCTTGGGTCTCTCCAGGTTTGAGGCAGATACGCAGTATTTT.

This clonotype was seen a few times. V and J are TRBV10-3 and TRBJ1-1; TRBD1 matches at 12 bases. Germline V gene data show CDR1 as ENHRY and CDR2 as SYGVKD. The trim removed 6 bases at V and 8 bases at J, leaving 13 bases unmatched. This CDR3 region has 16 residues. This CDR3 is CAIRQIPGQGATEAFF. The CDR3, as DNA: TGTGCCATCAGGCAAATCCCGGGACAGGGGGCAACGGAAGCTTTCTTT.

This clonotype was counted ten times or more. V is TRBV18 and J is TRBJ1-1, with D unclear. CDR1 is KGHSH and CDR2 is LQKENI in the germline V gene. This CDR3 is 12 amino acids long. Trimming shortened V by 4 bases and J by 6 bases, and 9 bases separated the two germline ends. CDR3 sequence (DNA): TGTGCCAGCTCACTCCAAAGGGCTGAAGCTTTCTTT. It is translated as CASSLQRAEAFF.

In regard to this clonotype: At one end, the junction sequence differs from germline, possibly due to a read error. The rearrangement joins TRBV19 to TRBJ1-1; 8 bases align to TRBD1. This CDR3 region has 12 residues. From germline, CDR1 is LNHDA and CDR2 SQIVND (reference sequence). This CDR3 reads CASTGGKTEAFF. DNA for the CDR3: TGTGCCAGTACAGGGGGCAAGACTGAGGCTTTCTTT.

This clonotype has just one count. This sequence joins TRBV20-1 and TRBJ1-4; TRBD1 matches at 9 bases. This CDR3 contains 14 residues. CDR1 is DFQATT and CDR2 is SNEGSKA in the germline V gene (reference sequence). J gave up 7 bases and V 6 bases, and 9 bases lay outside the gene matches. The CDR3 reads CSALPGQGGEKLFF. The CDR3 DNA reads TGCAGTGCCTTACCGGGACAGGGAGGTGAAAAACTGTTTTTT.

This clonotype was counted between two and nine times. The chain recombines TRBV4-3 with TRBJ1-1; D is ambiguous. CDR3 size: 14 residues. V was pared by 4 bases and J by 1 base, with 10 bases between. Germline CDR1 is LGHNA and CDR2 is YSLEER. Here the CDR3 DNA reads TGCGCCAGCAGCCGAGGACGGGAGAACACTGAAGCTTTCTTT. Protein: CASSRGRENTEAFF.